The next 20 T cell receptor beta chains were all read from a single sample in a study of CD8+CD57+ T cells in acquired aplastic anemia. Both TCR beta VDJ combination and CDR3 sequence profiling were carried out. Genomic DNA was the template for this profiling. TCRdb itself ran the reads through MiXCR, one entry per CDR3 protein. This table has about 190,000 distinct CDR3 sequences, about 53% appearing once. Sequences were obtained from sorted CD4+, CD8+, or CD8+CD57+ T cells (not recorded which) from PBMCs. These receptors originate from a human donor in good health, serving as a control.

This clonotype was detected a few times. The chain has TRBV28 and TRBJ1-4, with 10 bases identical to TRBD1. This CDR3 is built from 16 residues. Per germline, CDR1 MDHEN and CDR2 SYDVKM. V lost 10 bases to trimming and J lost 4 bases; unmatched junction nucleotides: 12. The CDR3 sequence: CAIHSARDRGNEKLFF. CDR3 DNA sequence: TGTGCCATCCATTCCGCTCGGGACAGGGGTAATGAAAAACTGTTTTTT.

The chain couples TRBV20-1 to TRBJ1-6; the D gene is possibly TRBD1 (5 bases). The CDR3 totals 14 residues. The V end was cut by 3 bases, the J end by 10 bases, with 16 bases between. Germline CDR1 reads DFQATT; CDR2 reads SNEGSKA (reference sequence). Here the CDR3 DNA reads TGCAGTGCTAGGTGGCTAGCGGGGGAATCACCCCTCCACTTT. This sequence encodes CSARWLAGESPLHF.

This clonotype was picked up a small number of times. CDR3 amino acids: CASSFSLFYEQYV. CDR3 nucleotide sequence: TGTGCCAGCAGTTTTAGTCTGTTTTACGAGCAGTACGTC. This chain connects TRBV27 to TRBJ2-7, with unresolved D. V shed 3 bases and J shed 4 bases, with 10 bases lying between them. This CDR3 region has 13 residues. CDR1 and CDR2 from the germline V gene are MNHEY and SMNVEV (reference sequence).

The chain is built from TRBV5-1 and TRBJ1-1; D unresolved. CDR1 is SGHRS and CDR2 is YFSETQ in the germline V gene. Trimming cost V 0 bases and J 3 bases, with 9 bases left between them. This CDR3 comprises 14 residues. The CDR3 DNA follows: TGCGCCAGCAGCTTGGACCCCGGGGACACTGAAGCTTTCTTT. It is translated as CASSLDPGDTEAFF.

The V call is TRBV7-8, the J call TRBJ1-2; 9 nucleotides agree with TRBD1. V shed 4 bases and J 4 bases; nucleotides not matched to a gene: 7. The CDR3 has 15 amino acids. Germline CDR1 SGHVS, CDR2 FQNEAQ. The CDR3 spells CASSYGQGRGYGYTF. Written as DNA, the CDR3 is TGTGCCAGCAGCTACGGACAGGGGAGGGGCTATGGCTACACCTTC.

This clonotype was recorded once. This chain uses TRBV5-1 with TRBJ2-7; D might be TRBD1 (6 bases). CDR3 size: 13 residues. Deletions cut 5 bases from V and 7 bases from J, with 16 bases between. Germline lookup yields CDR1 SGHRS and CDR2 YFSETQ. DNA of the CDR3: TGCGCCAGCAGGGAAACAGGGTGGCGAGAGCAGTACTTC. It codes for CASRETGWREQYF.

The chain has TRBV14 and TRBJ1-4; no firm D call. Germline CDR1 and CDR2: SGHDN and FVKESK. The CDR3 length is 15 residues. V lost 2 bases and J 6 bases, leaving 13 bases between the germline ends. CDR3 in amino acids: CASSQMGLKYEKLFF. In DNA form, the CDR3 reads TGTGCCAGCAGCCAAATGGGTCTGAAGTATGAAAAACTGTTTTTT.

The sample holds many counts of this clonotype. The chain carries TRBV28 and TRBJ1-1; D unclear. Per germline, CDR1 MDHEN and CDR2 SYDVKM. The CDR3 length is 11 residues. Trimming cost V 5 bases and J 11 bases, with 12 bases left between them. In DNA, the CDR3 is TGTGCCAGCAGTGACCCTTACTGGGCTTTCTTT. It translates to CASSDPYWAFF. The variable domain in full, completed from reference TRBV28 and TRBJ1-1, reads DVKVTQSSRYLVKRTGEKVFLECVQDMDHENMFWYRQDPGLGLRLIYFSYDVKMKEKGDIPEGYSVSREKKERFSLILESASTNQTSMYLCASSDPYWAFFGQGTRLTVV.

This clonotype was found once. The rearrangement uses TRBV15 and TRBJ1-6, with 8 bases fitting TRBD1. Germline CDR1 reads LNHNV; CDR2 reads YYDKDF (reference sequence). The CDR3 loop spans 14 amino acids. With 4 bases clipped from V and 7 bases from J, the junction kept 3 bases outside the gene matches. The CDR3 DNA reads as TGTGCCACCAGCACGGGACAGGACAATTCACCCCTCCACTTT. Protein product: CATSTGQDNSPLHF.

This clonotype was observed many times. The chain carries TRBV12-3 or TRBV12-4 and TRBJ1-5, with a tentative D call TRBD1 (6 bases). V lost 6 bases and J 0 bases, leaving 18 bases between the germline ends. This CDR3 is built from 17 residues. For the CDR3, the DNA is TGTGCCAGCAGCAAAAACAGGGTCGGGGATAGCAATCAGCCCCAGCATTTT. Residues: CASSKNRVGDSNQPQHF.

The CDR3 region has the DNA TGCAGTGCTAGATCGGACAAGTTGGAGTACGAGCAGTACTTC. Amino acids: CSARSDKLEYEQYF. The chain carries TRBV20-1 and TRBJ2-7; D is possibly TRBD1 (5 bases). The germline CDR1 and CDR2 sequences are DFQATT and SNEGSKA (reference sequence). The V end lost 2 bases, the J end lost 4 bases, and 15 bases lay between the germline ends. The CDR3 has 14 amino acids.

As for this clonotype: This clone may be a read error of a much larger clone one base away. The V and J genes are TRBV6-5 and TRBJ1-1; unclear D gene. CDR1 is MNHEY and CDR2 is SVGAGI in the germline V gene. V was clipped by 4 bases and J by 4 bases, with 13 bases between them. The CDR3 spans 14 residues. Written as DNA, the CDR3 is TGTGCCAGCAGTTCCCTCATATCGCCCACTGAAGCTTTCTTT. It translates to CASSSLISPTEAFF.

As for this clonotype: This CDR3 is missing its conserved last phenylalanine or tryptophan, likely due to a read error. V and J are TRBV7-2 and TRBJ2-7, with 10 bases identical to TRBD1. V gave up 3 bases and J gave up 0 bases; unmatched junction bases: 2. The germline CDR1 and CDR2 sequences are SGHTA and FQGNSA. The CDR3 spans 15 residues. The CDR3 spells CASSLGTGVSYEQYS. The CDR3 coding sequence is TGTGCCAGCAGCTTGGGGACAGGGGTCTCCTACGAGCAGTACTCC.

This chain links TRBV25-1 with TRBJ1-2, with 7 bases lining up with TRBD1. The germline gives CDR1 MGHDK, CDR2 SYGVNS. The CDR3 runs to 15 residues. With 3 bases clipped from V and 6 bases from J, the junction kept 10 bases outside the gene matches. This chain's CDR3 is CASSDTRRGRDGYTF. CDR3 nucleotide sequence: TGTGCCAGCAGTGACACTCGGAGGGGGCGCGATGGCTACACCTTC.

V and J are TRBV9 and TRBJ2-5; 8 nucleotides match TRBD1. There are 13 residues in the CDR3. Germline assignment: CDR1 SGDLS and CDR2 YYNGEE. Trimming removed 3 bases from V and 3 bases from J; junction bases left unmatched: 1. The CDR3, as DNA: TGTGCCAGCAGCGGACAGGGGAAAGAGACCCAGTACTTC. Its protein is CASSGQGKETQYF.

The chain is built from TRBV19 and TRBJ2-7; D is undetermined. The CDR3 is made up of 16 amino acids. Germline assignment: CDR1 LNHDA and CDR2 SQIVND (reference sequence). V was cut by 9 bases and J by 0 bases, with 21 bases left in between. For the CDR3, the DNA is TGTGCCAGCACCAACTATGGGCAGTCGAGCTCCTACGAGCAGTACTTC. Its protein product is CASTNYGQSSSYEQYF.

A word on this clonotype: It is likely a read error, because the conserved phenylalanine at the end of the CDR3 is missing. The V call is TRBV10-3, the J call TRBJ1-1; 8 bases agree with TRBD1. Unmatched junction bases numbered 3, after V lost 5 bases and J lost 1 base. The germline V gene encodes CDR1 ENHRY and CDR2 SYGVKD. The CDR3 totals 14 residues. The CDR3 bases are TGTGCCATCAGTTTTGGGACAGGGAACACTGAAGCTTTCCTT. It specifies CAISFGTGNTEAFL.

Many counts were recorded for this clonotype. The CDR3 spells CASSMGQVASYEQYF. The CDR3 nucleotides are TGTGCCAGCAGCATGGGACAGGTAGCATCCTACGAGCAGTACTTC. The chain has TRBV7-2 and TRBJ2-7, with 8 bases aligning to TRBD1. Trimming at V came to 5 bases and at J to 1 base, leaving 7 bases not matched to a gene. This CDR3 is 15 amino acids long. Germline assignment: CDR1 SGHTA and CDR2 FQGNSA.

This clonotype has more than one count but fewer than ten. The rearrangement uses TRBV20-1 and TRBJ2-7, with a possible D match to TRBD2 (6 bases). The V gene lost 8 bases and the J gene lost 6 bases, with 20 bases spanning the gap. This CDR3 spans 13 amino acids. Germline values: CDR1 DFQATT, CDR2 SNEGSKA (reference sequence). CDR3 sequence: CSTTTGEAGEQYF. The CDR3 DNA is TGCAGTACCACTACGGGGGAGGCCGGCGAGCAGTACTTC.

This clonotype was seen only a few times. One base away lies a much larger clone, so this may be a sequencing read error. The genes are TRBV7-8 and TRBJ1-5; D not certain. Germline loops: CDR1 SGHVS, CDR2 FQNEAQ. The CDR3 spans 16 residues. The CDR3 bases are TGTGCCAGCGGCTTATCGTGGTCCCATAGCAATCAGCCCCAGCATTTT. It yields the protein CASGLSWSHSNQPQHF.